These 14 T cell receptor beta chains share one sample of origin, sequenced in a study of blood T cell repertoires in COVID-19. Produced via immunoSEQ multiplex PCR; TCRdb's table is partial and in-frame only. The sample consists of over 300,000 clones, approximately 85% of them appearing once. The sample was PBMCs or T cells enriched from blood (not recorded which). These receptors were collected from a young man who had recovered from COVID-19.

The chain carries TRBV12-3 or TRBV12-4 and TRBJ1-6; no clear D. V shed 9 bases and J shed 6 bases, with 9 bases lying between them. The CDR3 contains 12 residues. CDR3 bases: TGTGCCAGTGACAACGTTAATTCACCCCTCCACTTT. Translation gives CASDNVNSPLHF.

The chain uses TRBV11-1 and TRBJ1-1; D perhaps matches TRBD1 (5 bases). CDR1 SGHAT and CDR2 FQDESV come from the germline V gene (reference sequence). This CDR3 region has 13 residues. Trimming shortened V by 3 bases and J by 5 bases, and 10 bases separated the two germline ends. CDR3 protein: CASSLRTQTEAFF. The CDR3 region has the DNA TGTGCCAGCAGCTTGAGGACACAAACTGAAGCTTTCTTT. The variable domain in full, completed from reference TRBV11-1 and TRBJ1-1, reads EAEVAQSPRYKITEKSQAVAFWCDPISGHATLYWYRQILGQGPELLVQFQDESVVDDSQLPKDRFSAERLKGVDSTLKIQPAELGDSAMYLCASSLRTQTEAFFGQGTRLTVV.

The V gene is TRBV3-1 (or the pseudogene TRBV3-2), the J gene TRBJ2-7, with D possibly matching TRBD1 (6 bases). In germline, CDR1 is LGHDT, CDR2 YNNKEL (reference sequence). This CDR3 has 16 residues. V was shortened by 3 bases and J by 0 bases, with 15 bases between the two germline ends. CDR3 bases: TGTGCCAGCAGCCATTCCTACAGGGTCAGCTCCTACGAGCAGTACTTC. It translates to CASSHSYRVSSYEQYF.

The chain recombines TRBV3-1 (or the pseudogene TRBV3-2) with TRBJ2-2, with a tentative D call TRBD1 (5 bases). CDR1 and CDR2 (germline): LGHDT, YNNKEL (reference sequence). The CDR3 is 13 amino acids. V was pared by 7 bases and J by 5 bases, with 11 bases between. The CDR3 sequence is CASMQGRTGELFF. The CDR3 nucleotides are TGTGCCAGCATGCAGGGTAGGACCGGGGAGCTGTTTTTT.

This sequence joins TRBV29-1 and TRBJ2-7, with 7 bases aligning to TRBD2. Germline lookup yields CDR1 SQVTM and CDR2 ANQGSEA. Losses at the gene ends were 4 bases for V and 5 bases for J; bases not matched to a gene: 8. The CDR3 consists of 13 residues. CDR3 nucleotides: TGCAGCGTTGCGATGGGGGGGTGGGACGAGCAGTACTTC. This translates into CSVAMGGWDEQYF.

There are a few counts of this clone. The rearrangement joins TRBV24-1 to TRBJ2-7; D may be TRBD1 (6 bases). CDR1 is KGHDR and CDR2 is SFDVKD in the germline V gene. Trimming removed 5 bases at V and 5 bases at J, with 12 bases between. This CDR3 has 13 residues. The CDR3 nucleotides read TGTGCCACCAGTGGGCGCAGGGGCCACGAGCAGTACTTC. This encodes CATSGRRGHEQYF.

This sequence joins TRBV5-4 and TRBJ2-1, with 7 bases that match TRBD1. V was pared by 5 bases and J by 5 bases, with 13 bases of the junction left unmatched. Germline assignment: CDR1 SGHNT and CDR2 YYREEE (reference sequence). The CDR3 loop spans 16 amino acids. The chain's CDR3 is CASSSKTGTVDNEQFF. The CDR3 DNA follows: TGTGCCAGCAGTTCAAAGACCGGGACAGTCGACAATGAGCAGTTCTTC.

The genes are TRBV28 and TRBJ2-3; 12 positions agree with TRBD2. CDR1 and CDR2 from the germline V gene are MDHEN and SYDVKM. V was pared by 2 bases and J by 0 bases, with 6 bases of the junction left unmatched. This CDR3 is built from 18 residues. CDR3 in DNA: TGTGCCAGCAGTTTAGGTCTAGCGGGGGGGACTAGCACAGATACGCAGTATTTT. Translated: CASSLGLAGGTSTDTQYF. Looking up the rest from reference TRBV28 and TRBJ2-3 gives the full variable domain: DVKVTQSSRYLVKRTGEKVFLECVQDMDHENMFWYRQDPGLGLRLIYFSYDVKMKEKGDIPEGYSVSREKKERFSLILESASTNQTSMYLCASSLGLAGGTSTDTQYFGPGTRLTVL.

V gene TRBV18 combines with J gene TRBJ1-1, with TRBD1 as a possible D gene (5 bases). Trimming took off 3 bases at V and 1 base at J, with 15 bases between the two ends. Germline V gene lookup returns CDR1 KGHSH and CDR2 LQKENI. The length of the CDR3 is 16 residues. DNA of the CDR3: TGTGCCAGCTCACCCCCGGGGGGGGGAACGAACACTGAAGCTTTCTTT. Encoded protein: CASSPPGGGTNTEAFF.

J is TRBJ1-2 and V is TRBV5-1; TRBD1 matches 8 bases. The V and J ends lost 7 bases and 4 bases, in that order; junction bases with no gene match: 18. Germline V lookup: CDR1 SGHRS, CDR2 YFSETQ. The CDR3 contains 17 residues. The CDR3 coding sequence is TGCGCCAGCGGGCAGGGGGCGCAGACCCCCGGGGGCTATGGCTACACCTTC. Translation: CASGQGAQTPGGYGYTF.

The chain couples TRBV7-9 to TRBJ2-1; weak D call: TRBD1 (6 bases). This CDR3 spans 12 amino acids. The germline V and J ends were trimmed by 5 bases and 11 bases, with 13 bases remaining between them. Germline loops: CDR1 SEHNR, CDR2 FQNEAQ (reference sequence). The DNA of the CDR3 is TGTGCCAGCAGCCAACAGGGATTAAAGCAGTTCTTC. It translates to CASSQQGLKQFF.

This clone was observed once. The chain has TRBV11-2 and TRBJ2-7, with a tentative D call TRBD1 (5 bases). Germline V lookup: CDR1 SGHAT, CDR2 FQNNGV. Trimming took 5 bases from V and 6 from J, leaving 14 bases between them. The CDR3 is 13 residues long. CDR3: CASSPSPQGEQYF. The DNA of the CDR3 is TGTGCCAGCAGCCCAAGCCCGCAGGGCGAGCAGTACTTC.

This rearrangement joins TRBV7-9 to TRBJ2-7; TRBD2 agrees at 9 bases. The CDR3 is 15 residues long. The junction had 12 bases not matched to a gene; V was cut back by 6 bases and J by 6 bases. Germline-derived CDR1 and CDR2 are SEHNR and FQNEAQ (reference sequence). CDR3 bases: TGTGCCAGCAGGGAACCGGGACTAGCAGCAGGCGAGCAGTACTTC. It specifies CASREPGLAAGEQYF.

The chain combines TRBV5-1 with TRBJ2-5; no definite D call. The CDR3 totals 15 residues. The germline V and J ends were trimmed by 1 base and 4 bases, with 14 bases remaining between them. Germline V gene lookup returns CDR1 SGHRS and CDR2 YFSETQ. DNA of the CDR3: TGCGCCAGCAGCTTGTGGGCAGGAACGAGAGAGACCCAGTACTTC. Its translation is CASSLWAGTRETQYF.